The 29 T cell receptor beta chains below were found in one sample sequenced in a study of siplizumab effects on memory and regulatory T cells. The assay was immunoSEQ multiplex PCR, and TCRdb's table has in-frame clones only and misses some. The sample lists roughly 100,000 clones; 93% were seen once. Source material: Tregs sorted from blood. These receptors came from a human donor in good health.

The chain joins TRBV9 to TRBJ2-2; D possibly corresponds to TRBD2 (5 bases). CDR3 length: 15 residues. Trimming stripped 4 bases from V and 1 base from J, with 11 bases between. The germline V gene has CDR1 SGDLS and CDR2 YYNGEE. This CDR3 reads CASSSWAGNTGELFF. The CDR3 region has the DNA TGTGCCAGCAGCTCCTGGGCGGGGAACACCGGGGAGCTGTTTTTT.

V is TRBV6-1 and J is TRBJ2-5, with TRBD2 matching 12 bases. The CDR3 is 18 amino acids. J was trimmed by 1 base and V by 4 bases; bases with no gene match: 10. CDR1 and CDR2 (germline): MNHNS, SASEGT. This chain's CDR3 is CASSALRTSGKSQETQYF. The CDR3 nucleotides read TGTGCCAGCAGTGCCCTCAGGACTAGCGGGAAGTCCCAAGAGACCCAGTACTTC.

The gene calls are TRBV5-1 and TRBJ1-6; TRBD1 is a possible D gene (5 bases). The CDR3 is made up of 16 amino acids. V lost 0 bases and J lost 5, with 12 bases in between. The V gene's germline CDR1 is SGHRS and CDR2 YFSETQ. CDR3 protein: CASSLGSGRNNSPLHF. CDR3 DNA: TGCGCCAGCAGCTTGGGCTCGGGACGGAATAATTCACCCCTCCACTTT.

This chain joins TRBV9 and TRBJ2-3; 11 positions match TRBD2. This CDR3 is 18 amino acids long. Germline CDR1 is SGDLS and CDR2 is YYNGEE. The J segment lost 2 bases and the V segment lost 4 bases, leaving 12 bases of the junction unmatched. CDR3 loop: CASSPQPILAGVTDTQYF. CDR3 DNA sequence: TGTGCCAGCAGCCCGCAACCTATACTAGCGGGAGTCACAGATACGCAGTATTTT.

V usage is TRBV15 and J usage is TRBJ1-1; D gene ambiguous. The CDR3 loop spans 12 amino acids. Per the germline V gene, CDR1 is LNHNV and CDR2 is YYDKDF (reference sequence). Deletions cut 1 base from V and 8 bases from J, with 8 bases between. CDR3 DNA sequence: TGTGCCACCAGCAGAGTGGACGGAGAAGCTTTCTTT. Its translation: CATSRVDGEAFF.

The J gene is TRBJ1-1, the V gene TRBV19, with D possibly being TRBD1 (6 bases). The CDR3 has 15 amino acids. Germline CDR1 reads LNHDA; CDR2 reads SQIVND (reference sequence). V lost 2 bases to trimming and J lost 5 bases, with 15 bases between them. The CDR3 is CASSIRLGAQTEAFF. The CDR3 nucleotides read TGTGCCAGTAGTATACGTCTGGGGGCGCAGACTGAAGCTTTCTTT.

The V gene is TRBV7-2, the J gene TRBJ1-4; no reliable D call. The CDR3 has 14 residues. V lost 5 bases to trimming and J lost 4 bases, with 11 bases between them. Per the germline V gene, CDR1 is SGHTA and CDR2 is FQGNSA. CDR3 loop: CASSPGRINEKLFF. The CDR3, as DNA: TGTGCCAGCAGCCCCGGACGGATTAATGAAAAACTGTTTTTT.

The chain employs TRBV6-6 and TRBJ2-3; tentative D call: TRBD1 (5 bases). V was clipped by 6 bases and J by 1 base, with 14 bases between them. Germline-derived CDR1 and CDR2 are MNHNY and SVGAGI (reference sequence). CDR3 length: 15 residues. CDR3 in DNA: TGTGCCAGCAGCGCCAGTGGACAAGGCACAGATACGCAGTATTTT. Translation gives CASSASGQGTDTQYF.

The rearrangement joins TRBV20-1 to TRBJ1-2; D is possibly TRBD1 (6 bases). The CDR3 runs 11 residues. CDR1 is DFQATT, CDR2 SNEGSKA, per germline (reference sequence). Trimming took 1 base from V and 10 from J, leaving 10 bases between them. The CDR3, as DNA: TGCAGTGCTAGAGCACAGGGAATCTACACCTTC. Translating gives CSARAQGIYTF.

The V call is TRBV18, the J call TRBJ1-4; D not certain. Looked up from germline, CDR1 is KGHSH and CDR2 is LQKENI. V was cut by 2 bases and J by 8 bases, with 6 bases left in between. The CDR3 sequence is 12 residues long. The DNA for the CDR3 is TGTGCCAGCTCACCAGAACGAGAAAAACTGTTTTTT. Translation: CASSPEREKLFF. The complete variable domain, with remaining parts taken from reference TRBV18 and TRBJ1-4, reads NAGVMQNPRHLVRRRGQEARLRCSPMKGHSHVYWYRQLPEEGLKFMVYLQKENIIDESGMPKERFSAEFPKEGPSILRIQQVVRGDSAAYFCASSPEREKLFFGSGTQLSVL.

The rearrangement uses TRBV19 and TRBJ2-5, with 9 bases lining up with TRBD1. This CDR3 is 17 amino acids long. Germline loops: CDR1 LNHDA, CDR2 SQIVND (reference sequence). The trim removed 5 bases at V and 9 bases at J, leaving 19 bases unmatched. In nucleotides, the CDR3 is TGTGCCAGTAGTTCTTCGACGACAGGGGGGAGCAGATTGGCCCAGTACTTC. It codes for CASSSSTTGGSRLAQYF.

The CDR3 bases are TGTGCCAGCAGCAAAGGTTCGGCGAGACAACTCTACAATGAGCAGTTCTTC. Its protein product is CASSKGSARQLYNEQFF. V usage is TRBV21-1 and J usage is TRBJ2-1; whether TRBD1, the table's D call, matches the DNA was not checked. TRBV21-1 is a pseudogene. The CDR3 runs to 17 residues.

This clone has only a few counts. V gene TRBV7-9 combines with J gene TRBJ1-1; D is uncertain. Trimming removed 8 bases from V and 0 bases from J, with 13 bases in between. In germline, CDR1 is SEHNR, CDR2 FQNEAQ (reference sequence). CDR3 length equals 14 residues. The CDR3 reads CASRDERMNTEAFF. The CDR3 nucleotides read TGTGCCAGCCGTGACGAGCGCATGAACACTGAAGCTTTCTTT.

This rearrangement joins TRBV2 to TRBJ1-5; the D is unclear. Germline V gene data show CDR1 as SNHLY and CDR2 as FYNNEI. This CDR3 is 13 amino acids long. V was trimmed by 6 bases and J by 1 base, leaving 7 bases between them. CDR3 amino acids: CASSGRSNQPQHF. The CDR3 bases are TGTGCCAGCAGCGGCCGAAGCAATCAGCCCCAGCATTTT.

The chain is built from TRBV11-3 and TRBJ2-1; 7 bases are a match to TRBD2. V dropped 5 bases and J dropped 2; count of bases not matched to a gene: 6. CDR1 and CDR2 from the germline V gene are SGHNT and YENEEA. There are 15 residues in the CDR3. DNA for the CDR3: TGTGCCAGCAGCCCAGAGGCGGGAGCCTACAATGAGCAGTTCTTC. This codes for CASSPEAGAYNEQFF.

The gene calls are TRBV10-3 and TRBJ2-1, with 8 bases matching TRBD1. Losses at the gene ends were 6 bases for V and 6 bases for J; bases not matched to a gene: 4. Germline V gene sequence: CDR1 ENHRY, CDR2 SYGVKD. The length of the CDR3 is 13 residues. CDR3 amino acids: CAISGQGINEQFF. DNA of the CDR3: TGTGCCATCAGCGGACAGGGTATCAATGAGCAGTTCTTC.

This clone occurred once. The genes are TRBV5-4 and TRBJ2-3; TRBD2 matches at 12 bases. Trimming cost V 4 bases and J 11 bases; bases outside gene matches: 26. The CDR3 totals 20 residues. Germline V gives CDR1 SGHNT, CDR2 YYREEE (reference sequence). In DNA form, the CDR3 reads TGTGCCAGCAGCCTTAAGACTAGCGGGGGTACAAATCGGGGTGACAGATGGCAGTATTTT. This sequence encodes CASSLKTSGGTNRGDRWQYF.

The chain is built from TRBV6-1 and TRBJ2-1; TRBD2 matches 8 bases. The CDR3 is made up of 14 amino acids. V gave up 9 bases and J gave up 2 bases; unmatched junction bases: 6. Looked up from germline, CDR1 is MNHNS and CDR2 is SASEGT. The CDR3 DNA reads TGTGCCAGTTGTAGCGGGGAAACCTACAATGAGCAGTTCTTC. Translation: CASCSGETYNEQFF.

The chain recombines TRBV2 with TRBJ1-5; D possibly corresponds to TRBD1 (6 bases). CDR3 size: 15 residues. Trimming stripped 6 bases from V and 0 bases from J, with 12 bases between. Germline lookup yields CDR1 SNHLY and CDR2 FYNNEI. For the CDR3, the DNA is TGTGCCAGCAGCGGACAGACATATAGCAATCAGCCCCAGCATTTT. It codes for CASSGQTYSNQPQHF. The full variable domain, rest sourced from reference TRBV2 and TRBJ1-5, is EPEVTQTPSHQVTQMGQEVILRCVPISNHLYFYWYRQILGQKVEFLVSFYNNEISEKSEIFDDQFSVERPDGSNFTLKIRSTKLEDSAMYFCASSGQTYSNQPQHFGDGTRLSIL.

This clone appeared once. The chain has TRBV7-9 and TRBJ2-7, with D tentatively TRBD2 (5 bases). The CDR3 consists of 15 residues. Per the germline V gene, CDR1 is SEHNR and CDR2 is FQNEAQ (reference sequence). Trimming removed 0 bases at V and 0 bases at J, with 9 bases between. CDR3 sequence reads: CASSLAEGSSYEQYF. As DNA, the CDR3 is TGTGCCAGCAGCTTAGCAGAGGGTAGCTCCTACGAGCAGTACTTC.

The gene calls are TRBV29-1 and TRBJ2-1, with TRBD1 identical over 7 bases. Germline CDR1 SQVTM, CDR2 ANQGSEA. The CDR3 is made up of 13 amino acids. Unmatched junction bases numbered 3, after V lost 6 bases and J lost 1 base. CDR3 in DNA: TGCAGCGTGGCGGACAGGTCCTACAATGAGCAGTTCTTC. Amino acids: CSVADRSYNEQFF.

The chain has TRBV4-2 and TRBJ2-6; TRBD2 aligns across 7 bases. The CDR3 consists of 18 residues. The V segment lost 0 bases and the J segment 3 bases; nucleotides outside the gene matches: 8. CDR1 and CDR2 from the germline V gene are LGHNA and YNFKEQ. CDR3 sequence: CASSQDLAGVVGANVLTF. The CDR3 DNA reads as TGTGCCAGCAGCCAAGATCTTGCGGGAGTTGTTGGGGCCAACGTCCTGACTTTC.

The chain is built from TRBV7-9 and TRBJ2-2, with D tentatively TRBD2 (5 bases). The CDR3 sequence is 14 residues long. V dropped 0 bases and J dropped 3 bases, with 5 bases sitting between them. In germline, CDR1 is SEHNR, CDR2 FQNEAQ (reference sequence). CDR3 coding DNA: TGTGCCAGCAGCTTAGCGCGGGACACCGGGGAGCTGTTTTTT. Protein product: CASSLARDTGELFF.

The V call is TRBV27, the J call TRBJ2-3, with TRBD2 identical over 9 bases. Germline CDR1 and CDR2: MNHEY and SMNVEV (reference sequence). This CDR3 spans 15 amino acids. J was trimmed by 3 bases and V by 3 bases; bases with no gene match: 4. CDR3 coding DNA: TGTGCCAGCAGTTTGGCGGGGGGGCCGACAGATACGCAGTATTTT. Protein sequence: CASSLAGGPTDTQYF.

The chain employs TRBV5-1 and TRBJ2-5, with D possibly being TRBD2 (5 bases). This CDR3 is 14 amino acids long. Deletions cut 6 bases from V and 1 base from J, with 13 bases between. Germline loops: CDR1 SGHRS, CDR2 YFSETQ. CDR3 sequence (DNA): TGCGCCAGCACGCGGACCGGGATCCAAGAGACCCAGTACTTC. It specifies CASTRTGIQETQYF. The full variable domain, completed using reference TRBV5-1 and TRBJ2-5, is KAGVTQTPRYLIKTRGQQVTLSCSPISGHRSVSWYQQTPGQGLQFLFEYFSETQRNKGNFPGRFSGRQFSNSRSEMNVSTLELGDSALYLCASTRTGIQETQYFGPGTRLLVL.

The V call is TRBV2, the J call TRBJ2-2; either TRBD1 or TRBD2 may supply D (6 bases each). The length of the CDR3 is 16 residues. Per germline, CDR1 SNHLY and CDR2 FYNNEI. The germline V and J ends were trimmed by 3 bases and 6 bases, with 17 bases remaining between them. The CDR3 reads CASSDGGGGVAGELFF. DNA for the CDR3: TGTGCCAGCAGTGATGGTGGAGGGGGAGTTGCCGGGGAGCTGTTTTTT.

The chain carries TRBV11-2 and TRBJ1-2, with 8 nucleotides matching TRBD1. The CDR3 loop spans 13 amino acids. V shed 7 bases and J 4 bases; nucleotides not matched to a gene: 5. Per the germline V gene, CDR1 is SGHAT and CDR2 is FQNNGV. The CDR3 DNA follows: TGTGCCAGCACCGTTACAGGGGGCTATGGCTACACCTTC. It encodes CASTVTGGYGYTF.

The CDR3 coding sequence is TGTGCCAGCAGCTCAGGAGGACAGGGAGGACTGGAGACCCAGTACTTC. It specifies CASSSGGQGGLETQYF. This chain connects TRBV7-8 to TRBJ2-5; 8 positions match TRBD1. From germline, CDR1 is SGHVS and CDR2 FQNEAQ. Trimming cost V 4 bases and J 5 bases; bases outside gene matches: 12. This CDR3 contains 16 residues.

The V gene is TRBV4-2, the J gene TRBJ2-5, with 12 bases that match TRBD2. From germline, CDR1 is LGHNA and CDR2 YNFKEQ. The trim removed 4 bases at V and 4 bases at J, leaving 10 bases unmatched. The CDR3 length is 17 residues. The CDR3 bases are TGTGCCAGCAGCCCGGGACTAGCGGGCCAATGGGGAGAGACCCAGTACTTC. Translated: CASSPGLAGQWGETQYF.